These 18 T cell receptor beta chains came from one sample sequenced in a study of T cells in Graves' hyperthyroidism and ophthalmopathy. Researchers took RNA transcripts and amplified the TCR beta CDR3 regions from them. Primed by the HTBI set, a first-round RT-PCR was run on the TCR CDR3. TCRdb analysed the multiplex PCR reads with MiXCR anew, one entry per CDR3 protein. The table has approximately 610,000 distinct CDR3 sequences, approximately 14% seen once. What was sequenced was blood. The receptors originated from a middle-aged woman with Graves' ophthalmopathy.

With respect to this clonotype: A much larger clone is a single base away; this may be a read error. The CDR3 DNA sequence: TGTGCCAGCGGGGGACTAGCGGGAGTTGACACCGGGGAGCTGTTTTTT. Residues: CASGGLAGVDTGELFF. The gene calls are TRBV6-1 and TRBJ2-2, with 14 positions matching TRBD2. The V and J ends lost 8 bases and 3 bases, in that order; junction bases with no gene match: 5. Germline assignment: CDR1 MNHNS and CDR2 SASEGT. This CDR3 is built from 16 residues.

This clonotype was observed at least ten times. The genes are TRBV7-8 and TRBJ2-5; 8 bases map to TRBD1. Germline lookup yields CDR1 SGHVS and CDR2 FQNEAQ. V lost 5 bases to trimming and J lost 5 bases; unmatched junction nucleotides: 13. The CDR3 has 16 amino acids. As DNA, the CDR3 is TGTGCCAGCAGCCGCGACCACCAGGGGGCGAGGGAGACCCAGTACTTC. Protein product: CASSRDHQGARETQYF.

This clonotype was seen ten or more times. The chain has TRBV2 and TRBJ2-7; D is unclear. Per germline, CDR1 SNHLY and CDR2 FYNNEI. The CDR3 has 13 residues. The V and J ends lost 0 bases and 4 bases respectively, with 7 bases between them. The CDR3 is CASSEAPIYEQYF. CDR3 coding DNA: TGTGCCAGCAGTGAAGCTCCCATTTACGAGCAGTACTTC.

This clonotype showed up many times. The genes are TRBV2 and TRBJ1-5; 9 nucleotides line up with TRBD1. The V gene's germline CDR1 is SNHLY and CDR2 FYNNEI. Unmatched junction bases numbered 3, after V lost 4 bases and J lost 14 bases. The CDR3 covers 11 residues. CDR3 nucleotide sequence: TGTGCCAGCAGTGGTGGGACAGGGAAGCATTTT. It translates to CASSGGTGKHF.

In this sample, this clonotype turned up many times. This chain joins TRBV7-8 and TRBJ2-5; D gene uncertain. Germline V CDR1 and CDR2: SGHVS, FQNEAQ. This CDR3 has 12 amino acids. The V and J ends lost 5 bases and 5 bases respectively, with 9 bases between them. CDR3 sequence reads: CASSTHSETQYF. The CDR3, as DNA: TGTGCCAGCAGCACACACTCGGAGACCCAGTACTTC.

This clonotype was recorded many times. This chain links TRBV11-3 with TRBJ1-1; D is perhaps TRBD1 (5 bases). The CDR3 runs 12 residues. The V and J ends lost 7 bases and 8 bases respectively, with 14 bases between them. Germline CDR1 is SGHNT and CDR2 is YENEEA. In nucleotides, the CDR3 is TGTGCCAGCACCATAGGGGCAGACGAAGCTTTCTTT. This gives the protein CASTIGADEAFF.

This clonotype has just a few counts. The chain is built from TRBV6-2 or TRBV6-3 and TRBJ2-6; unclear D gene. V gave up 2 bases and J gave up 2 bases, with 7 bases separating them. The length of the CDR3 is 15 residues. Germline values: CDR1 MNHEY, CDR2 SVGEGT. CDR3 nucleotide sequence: TGTGCCAGCAGTTACGTGGGAACTGGGGCCAACGTCCTGACTTTC. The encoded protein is CASSYVGTGANVLTF.

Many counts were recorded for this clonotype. CDR3 in DNA: TGTGCCAGCAGTGACTCGCTCAGCTACGAGCAGTACTTC. It is translated as CASSDSLSYEQYF. J is TRBJ2-7 and V is TRBV2; D remains ambiguous. CDR1 is SNHLY and CDR2 is FYNNEI in the germline V gene. Trimming cost V 3 bases and J 3 bases, with 9 bases left between them. The CDR3 loop spans 13 amino acids. The entire variable domain, with the rest obtained from reference TRBV2 and TRBJ2-7, is as follows: EPEVTQTPSHQVTQMGQEVILRCVPISNHLYFYWYRQILGQKVEFLVSFYNNEISEKSEIFDDQFSVERPDGSNFTLKIRSTKLEDSAMYFCASSDSLSYEQYFGPGTRLTVT.

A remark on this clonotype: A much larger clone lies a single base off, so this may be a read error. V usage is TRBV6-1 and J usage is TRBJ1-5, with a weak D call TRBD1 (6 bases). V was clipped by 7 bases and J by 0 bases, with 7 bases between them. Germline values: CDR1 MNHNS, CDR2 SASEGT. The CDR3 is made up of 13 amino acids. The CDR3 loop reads CASNRASNQPQHF. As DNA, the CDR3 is TGTGCCAGCAACAGGGCTAGCAATCAGCCCCAGCATTTT.

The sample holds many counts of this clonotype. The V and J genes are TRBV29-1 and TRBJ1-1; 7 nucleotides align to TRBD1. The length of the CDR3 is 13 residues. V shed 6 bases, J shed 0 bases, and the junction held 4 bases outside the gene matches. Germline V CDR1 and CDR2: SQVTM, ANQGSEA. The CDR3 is CSVQGQLNTEAFF. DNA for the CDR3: TGCAGCGTGCAGGGACAGCTGAACACTGAAGCTTTCTTT.

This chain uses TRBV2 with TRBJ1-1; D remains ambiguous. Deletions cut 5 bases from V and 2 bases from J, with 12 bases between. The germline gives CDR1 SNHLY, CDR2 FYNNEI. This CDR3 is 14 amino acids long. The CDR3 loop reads CASSLNPLNTEAFF. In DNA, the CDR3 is TGTGCCAGCAGTTTAAACCCCCTTAACACTGAAGCTTTCTTT.

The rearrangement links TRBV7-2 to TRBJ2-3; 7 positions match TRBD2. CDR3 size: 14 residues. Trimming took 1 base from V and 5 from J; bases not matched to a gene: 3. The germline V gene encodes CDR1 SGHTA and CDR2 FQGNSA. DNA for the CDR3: TGTGCCAGCAGCTTAGTTGGCGGGAGAGATACGCAGTATTTT. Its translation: CASSLVGGRDTQYF.

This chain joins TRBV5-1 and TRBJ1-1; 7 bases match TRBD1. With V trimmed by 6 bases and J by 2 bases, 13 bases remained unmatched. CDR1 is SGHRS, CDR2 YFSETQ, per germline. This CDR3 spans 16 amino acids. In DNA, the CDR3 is TGCGCCAGCACCCGGGGGAACAGGGGTTCAAACACTGAAGCTTTCTTT. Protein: CASTRGNRGSNTEAFF.

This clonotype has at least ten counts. CDR3 residues: CASGDQESYEQYF. As DNA, the CDR3 is TGTGCCTCGGGGGACCAGGAGTCCTACGAGCAGTACTTC. This rearrangement joins TRBV6-5 to TRBJ2-7, with D tentatively TRBD2 (6 bases). Trimming took off 11 bases at V and 1 base at J, with 15 bases between the two ends. Germline V CDR1 and CDR2: MNHEY, SVGAGI. The CDR3 runs 13 residues.

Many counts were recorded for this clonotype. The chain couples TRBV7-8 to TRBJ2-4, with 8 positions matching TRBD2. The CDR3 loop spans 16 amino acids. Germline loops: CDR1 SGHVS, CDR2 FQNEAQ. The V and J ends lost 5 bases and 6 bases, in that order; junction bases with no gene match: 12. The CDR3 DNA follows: TGTGCCAGCAGCGACTCTCACTCGGGGGGGCCAAACATTCAGTACTTC. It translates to CASSDSHSGGPNIQYF.

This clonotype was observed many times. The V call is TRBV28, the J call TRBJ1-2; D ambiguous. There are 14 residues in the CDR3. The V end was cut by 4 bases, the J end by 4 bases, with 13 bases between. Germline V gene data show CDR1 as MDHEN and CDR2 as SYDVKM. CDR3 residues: CASSYILSSYGYTF. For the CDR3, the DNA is TGTGCCAGCAGTTATATTCTATCAAGCTATGGCTACACCTTC.

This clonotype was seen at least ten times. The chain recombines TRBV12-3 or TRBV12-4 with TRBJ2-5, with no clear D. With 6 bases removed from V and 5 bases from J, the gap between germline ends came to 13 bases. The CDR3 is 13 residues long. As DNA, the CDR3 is TGTGCCAGCAGCCACTCAAACGGGGAGACCCAGTACTTC. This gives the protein CASSHSNGETQYF.

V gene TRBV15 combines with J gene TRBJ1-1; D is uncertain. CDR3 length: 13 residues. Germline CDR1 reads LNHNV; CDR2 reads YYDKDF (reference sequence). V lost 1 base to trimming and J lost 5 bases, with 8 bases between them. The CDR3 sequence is CATSRGGRTEAFF. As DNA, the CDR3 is TGTGCCACCAGCAGAGGAGGGAGGACTGAAGCTTTCTTT.